These 11 T cell receptor beta chains originate from one sample sequenced in a study of cytomegalovirus exposure and HLA in healthy donors. Primers included in the PCR were 60 Vbeta and 13 Jbeta primers. Clones were read by immunoSEQ multiplex PCR, and TCRdb kept only the in-frame ones, dropping some. Of 120,000 to 150,000 clones in the sample, roughly 78% were seen once. Sequenced: PBMCs. The receptors were gathered from a man between 35 and 55 years old in good health and CMV-seropositive.

This clone has only one observation. The gene calls are TRBV9 and TRBJ2-3; 8 bases map to TRBD2. V shed 0 bases, J shed 4 bases, and the junction held 4 bases outside the gene matches. CDR3 size: 15 residues. Germline loops: CDR1 SGDLS, CDR2 YYNGEE. The CDR3 DNA is TGTGCCAGCAGCGTAGGAGGACTAGCAGCAGATACGCAGTATTTT. Protein sequence: CASSVGGLAADTQYF.

The V gene is TRBV6-5, the J gene TRBJ1-2, with 7 bases aligning to TRBD1. CDR3 length: 13 amino acids. CDR1 and CDR2 (germline): MNHEY, SVGAGI. V was pared by 6 bases and J by 4 bases, with 5 bases of the junction left unmatched. The CDR3 DNA follows: TGTGCCAGCAGCTCCAGACAGGGCTATGGCTACACCTTC. Its translation is CASSSRQGYGYTF.

The V gene is TRBV14, the J gene TRBJ2-1; unclear D gene. The CDR3 runs to 15 residues. The V gene lost 1 base and the J gene lost 0 bases, with 7 bases spanning the gap. The germline CDR1 and CDR2 sequences are SGHDN and FVKESK. As DNA, the CDR3 is TGTGCCAGCAGCCAAGCCGGAGTCTCCTACAATGAGCAGTTCTTC. It specifies CASSQAGVSYNEQFF.

J is TRBJ2-5 and V is TRBV5-1, with D unclear. The J call may be incorrect, as the DNA end agrees better with TRBJ2-7. This CDR3 is 14 amino acids long. Germline V gene lookup returns CDR1 SGHRS and CDR2 YFSETQ. CDR3 coding DNA: TGCGCCAGCAGCTTGGGTCCTCCGCTTAACGAGCAGTACTTC. Translation: CASSLGPPLNEQYF.

In DNA, the CDR3 is TGCGCCAGCAGTGAACAGGGCGGCCAGCCCCAGCATTTT. Amino acids: CASSEQGGQPQHF. This rearrangement joins TRBV10-2 to TRBJ1-5, with D maybe TRBD1 (6 bases). Germline V gene data show CDR1 as WSHSY and CDR2 as SAAADI. This CDR3 has 13 residues. The germline V and J ends were trimmed by 3 bases and 7 bases, with 10 bases remaining between them.

This clone was recorded a few times. The genes are TRBV28 and TRBJ2-6; perhaps TRBD1 as D (5 bases). Trimming left V 3 bases short and J 2 bases short, with 8 bases between. The CDR3 has 15 residues. Per the germline V gene, CDR1 is MDHEN and CDR2 is SYDVKM. CDR3 sequence reads: CASSFARAGANVLTF. The CDR3 bases are TGTGCCAGCAGTTTCGCCAGGGCTGGGGCCAACGTCCTGACTTTC.

This sequence joins TRBV19 and TRBJ1-5; TRBD1 aligns across 9 bases. V lost 5 bases and J lost 5; bases outside the gene matches: 4. Germline CDR1 and CDR2: LNHDA and SQIVND (reference sequence). This CDR3 comprises 14 residues. This CDR3 reads CASSGGQGHQPQHF. The DNA for the CDR3 is TGTGCCAGTAGTGGGGGACAGGGCCATCAGCCCCAGCATTTT.

The rearrangement joins TRBV5-6 to TRBJ2-7; 10 bases align to TRBD2. Germline CDR1 reads SGHDT; CDR2 reads YYEEEE. This CDR3 is 18 amino acids long. V shed 4 bases, J shed 4 bases, and the junction held 17 bases outside the gene matches. CDR3 sequence reads: CASSMGVAGGPKTYEQYF. CDR3 DNA: TGTGCCAGCAGCATGGGTGTAGCGGGAGGACCTAAGACATACGAGCAGTACTTC.

This clone was observed a handful of times. The chain carries TRBV5-4 and TRBJ2-7, with D tentatively TRBD2 (6 bases). The CDR3 runs to 15 residues. Germline lookup yields CDR1 SGHNT and CDR2 YYREEE (reference sequence). Deletions cut 4 bases from V and 3 bases from J, with 17 bases between. The DNA of the CDR3 is TGTGCCAGCAGCGTTGGGACTTCCACCCTCTACGAGCAGTACTTC. Amino acid sequence: CASSVGTSTLYEQYF.

The genes are TRBV11-3 and TRBJ2-3, with D uncertain. Germline V gives CDR1 SGHNT, CDR2 YENEEA. The V gene lost 1 base and the J gene lost 2 bases, with 4 bases spanning the gap. There are 13 residues in the CDR3. The CDR3 sequence is CASSLGLTDTQYF. CDR3 DNA sequence: TGTGCCAGCAGCTTAGGACTCACAGATACGCAGTATTTT. Supplemented by reference TRBV11-3 and TRBJ2-3, the full variable domain reads EAGVVQSPRYKIIEKKQPVAFWCNPISGHNTLYWYLQNLGQGPELLIRYENEEAVDDSQLPKDRFSAERLKGVDSTLKIQPAELGDSAVYLCASSLGLTDTQYFGPGTRLTVL.

This chain joins TRBV6-5 and TRBJ2-1, with 10 nucleotides matching TRBD2. The J segment lost 4 bases and the V segment lost 4 bases, leaving 4 bases of the junction unmatched. Germline CDR1 is MNHEY and CDR2 is SVGAGI. CDR3 size: 15 residues. As DNA, the CDR3 is TGTGCCAGCAGTTTACTAGCGGGGCATTACAATGAGCAGTTCTTC. It codes for CASSLLAGHYNEQFF.